This TCR beta chain was observed in a study of blood T cell repertoires in COVID-19. About the research overall: COVID-19 samples collected from the United States, Italy and Spain covered acute and convalescent phases. PBMCs, B-cell-depleted T cells, or T cells provided the cDNA or gDNA that made up the material.

As originally analysed: Counts of nucleated cells, estimated from reference gene primer amplification, were obtained. Only in-frame clones appear in the TCRdb table, and some are missing; sequencing was by immunoSEQ multiplex PCR. V, J and clone size derive from that table, while D and trimming were established from the DNA sequence. The table records tens of thousands of clones, around 85% of them present only once. The CDR3 has 15 amino acids. V was trimmed by 0 bases and J by 3 bases, leaving 11 bases between them. Germline V gene sequence: CDR1 SGHAT, CDR2 FQNNGV. This chain connects TRBV11-2 to TRBJ1-2; TRBD1 might be the D (6 bases). Sequenced input: peripheral blood. The TCR sequence derives from a man in his 60s with active or convalescent COVID-19. This chain's CDR3 is CASSLESGQYYGYTF. CDR3 DNA: TGTGCCAGCAGCTTAGAGTCCGGACAGTACTATGGCTACACCTTC.